This T cell receptor beta chain was obtained from a study of early T cells in non-severe SARS-CoV-2 infection. Overall study: Unpaired chains resulted from sequencing bulk RNA of unsorted whole blood.

Trimming cost V 8 bases and J 4 bases, with 21 bases left between them. Per the germline V gene, CDR1 is SEHNR and CDR2 is FQNEAQ (reference sequence). This CDR3 has 15 amino acids. In its sample, this clonotype was seen a few times. Its antigen is as yet unknown. Attachment of unique molecular identifiers was made to individual cDNA molecules. TCRdb redid the calling of the 5' RACE reads with MiXCR, one entry per CDR3 protein. The repertoire holds approximately 50,000 distinct CDR3 sequences, with 12% as singletons. Study results and limitations: Matching against VDJdb likely underestimated virus-specific expansions, favoring anti-spike CD8.

Material for sequencing was whole blood. This chain joins TRBV7-9 and TRBJ2-7, with D hard to call. The receptor was isolated from an adult who was a healthcare worker with PCR-confirmed SARS-CoV-2 infection or an uninfected control (not recorded which). The CDR3 loop reads CASAPNPPRAYEQYF. As DNA, the CDR3 is TGTGCCAGCGCCCCTAACCCACCACGGGCTTACGAGCAGTACTTC.